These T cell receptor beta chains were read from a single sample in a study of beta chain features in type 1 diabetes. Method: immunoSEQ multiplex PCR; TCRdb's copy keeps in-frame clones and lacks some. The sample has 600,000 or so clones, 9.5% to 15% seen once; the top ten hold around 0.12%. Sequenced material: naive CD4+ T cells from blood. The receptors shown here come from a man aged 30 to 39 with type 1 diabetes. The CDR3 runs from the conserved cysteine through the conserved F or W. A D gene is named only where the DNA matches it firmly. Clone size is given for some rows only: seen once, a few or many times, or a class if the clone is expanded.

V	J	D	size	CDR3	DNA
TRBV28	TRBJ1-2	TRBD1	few	CASRRTGGAFYGYTF	TGTGCCAGCAGGCGGACAGGGGGCGCCTTCTATGGCTACACCTTC
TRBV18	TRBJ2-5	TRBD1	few	CASSPKGALGETQYF	TGTGCCAGCTCACCAAAGGGGGCCCTGGGAGAGACCCAGTACTTC
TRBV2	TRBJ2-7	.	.	CASSEILSFYEQYF	TGTGCCAGCAGTGAAATATTGAGTTTCTACGAGCAGTACTTC
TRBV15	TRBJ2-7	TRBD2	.	CATSRDQSGRGSYEQYF	TGTGCCACCAGCAGGGATCAATCGGGGAGGGGATCCTACGAGCAGTACTTC
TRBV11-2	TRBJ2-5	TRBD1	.	CASSLEGGRAKTQYF	TGTGCCAGCAGCTTAGAAGGGGGCAGGGCGAAGACCCAGTACTTC
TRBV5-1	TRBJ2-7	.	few	CASSLAAGSAWEQYF	TGCGCCAGCAGCTTGGCGGCAGGCAGTGCGTGGGAGCAGTACTTC
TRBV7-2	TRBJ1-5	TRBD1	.	CASSLNPGGTGQPQHF	TGTGCCAGCAGCCTCAATCCAGGGGGTACCGGTCAGCCCCAGCATTTT
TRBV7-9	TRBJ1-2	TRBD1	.	CASSRDRGRDGYTF	TGTGCCAGCAGCCGGGACAGGGGCCGAGATGGCTACACCTTC
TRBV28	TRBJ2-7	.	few	CASGLREQYF	TGTGCCAGCGGCCTTCGGGAGCAGTACTTC
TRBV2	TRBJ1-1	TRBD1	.	CASSGQGSTEAFF	TGTGCCAGCAGTGGACAGGGAAGCACTGAAGCTTTCTTT
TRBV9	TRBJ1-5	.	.	CASSVAPGEGPQHF	TGTGCCAGCAGCGTAGCGCCGGGGGAAGGGCCCCAGCATTTT
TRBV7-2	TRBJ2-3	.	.	CASSPDRNTQYF	TGTGCCAGCAGCCCGGACAGAAATACGCAGTATTTT
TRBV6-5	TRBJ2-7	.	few	CASSRSARVSEQYF	TGTGCCAGCAGTCGCAGCGCGAGGGTGAGTGAGCAGTACTTC